The next 17 T cell receptor beta chains were all read from a single sample in a study of T cell repertoires in cytomegalovirus infection. The antigens of these receptors remain unknown. MiXCR was run by TCRdb on the reads, yielding one entry per CDR3 protein. The sample holds 550,000 to 850,000 distinct CDR3 sequences, roughly 36% seen once. The sample here was cultured PBMCs, taken from culture after CMV antigen stimulation. The receptors here all came from a human donor in good health (CMV status not recorded). Some clones in this sample may be carry-over from other donors' samples.

This clonotype was counted a few times. The chain couples TRBV27 to TRBJ2-7, with 8 bases identical to TRBD1. The CDR3 length is 15 residues. Germline V gives CDR1 MNHEY, CDR2 SMNVEV (reference sequence). V was pared by 10 bases and J by 6 bases, with 17 bases of the junction left unmatched. The CDR3 spells CATIAGGAGFSEQYF. The CDR3 bases are TGTGCCACAATCGCAGGGGGCGCTGGGTTTAGCGAGCAGTACTTC.

This clonotype was observed a few times. The chain combines TRBV28 with TRBJ1-5; tentatively, D is TRBD1 (5 bases). Trimming removed 5 bases from V and 1 base from J, with 15 bases in between. The CDR3 runs 16 residues. Germline V gives CDR1 MDHEN, CDR2 SYDVKM. This chain's CDR3 is CASSRPVGGSNQPQHF. The CDR3 nucleotides are TGTGCCAGCAGTAGACCCGTCGGGGGAAGCAATCAGCCCCAGCATTTT.

The rearrangement uses TRBV7-9 and TRBJ2-3; D may be TRBD1 (5 bases). CDR1 and CDR2 from the germline V gene are SEHNR and FQNEAQ (reference sequence). The CDR3 sequence is 18 residues long. With 5 bases removed from V and 2 bases from J, the gap between germline ends came to 23 bases. CDR3 sequence reads: CASSPTPKTDSDTDTQYF. CDR3 sequence (DNA): TGTGCCAGCAGCCCTACACCCAAAACCGACAGTGACACAGATACGCAGTATTTT.

This chain connects TRBV14 to TRBJ2-1; D remains ambiguous. The CDR3 runs to 16 residues. In germline, CDR1 is SGHDN, CDR2 FVKESK. The V end was cut by 1 base, the J end by 3 bases, with 13 bases between. The CDR3 DNA sequence: TGTGCCAGCAGCCAAGTTGGGGTTGATCTCTACAATGAGCAGTTCTTC. It codes for CASSQVGVDLYNEQFF.

The chain links TRBV6-8 to TRBJ1-6; a possible D gene is TRBD1 (5 bases). The germline V gene has CDR1 MNHGY and CDR2 SAAAGT. The ends were cut back, 6 bases at V and 7 bases at J, with 10 bases in the middle. This CDR3 has 13 amino acids. Written as DNA, the CDR3 is TGTGCCAGCAGACGGGGACGAAATTCACCCCTCCACTTT. This gives the protein CASRRGRNSPLHF.

The genes are TRBV10-3 and TRBJ2-2, with 8 bases matching TRBD2. V shed 3 bases and J 0 bases; nucleotides not matched to a gene: 3. Germline V CDR1 and CDR2: ENHRY, SYGVKD. The CDR3 contains 16 residues. The CDR3 sequence is CAISETGGANTGELFF. CDR3 nucleotides: TGTGCCATCAGTGAAACCGGGGGGGCGAACACCGGGGAGCTGTTTTTT.

This clonotype has more than one count but fewer than ten. The chain combines TRBV7-2 with TRBJ2-4; tentatively, D is TRBD2 (6 bases). Trimming stripped 3 bases from V and 2 bases from J, with 14 bases between. This CDR3 has 16 amino acids. Per the germline V gene, CDR1 is SGHTA and CDR2 is FQGNSA. The DNA for the CDR3 is TGTGCCAGCAGCTTGGACATGGCGGGGACCAAAAACATTCAGTACTTC. It yields the protein CASSLDMAGTKNIQYF.

The chain recombines TRBV5-5 with TRBJ2-7, with 7 bases identical to TRBD1. The V and J ends lost 10 bases and 0 bases, in that order; junction bases with no gene match: 7. Germline CDR1 reads SGHKS; CDR2 reads YYEKEE (reference sequence). The CDR3 spans 13 residues. The CDR3 bases are TGTGCCTGCATTGGGACAGTCTCCTACGAGCAGTACTTC. This translates into CACIGTVSYEQYF.

This clonotype was counted only a few times. V is TRBV5-1 and J is TRBJ1-2, with 7 bases lining up with TRBD1. Germline V gene sequence: CDR1 SGHRS, CDR2 YFSETQ. The CDR3 extends over 14 amino acids. The J segment lost 7 bases and the V segment lost 0 bases, leaving 6 bases of the junction unmatched. This CDR3 reads CASSLEGQIPGYTF. The CDR3 DNA reads TGCGCCAGCAGCTTGGAGGGACAGATTCCTGGCTACACCTTC. The full variable domain, in which reference TRBV5-1 and TRBJ1-2 provide the parts outside the CDR3, is KAGVTQTPRYLIKTRGQQVTLSCSPISGHRSVSWYQQTPGQGLQFLFEYFSETQRNKGNFPGRFSGRQFSNSRSEMNVSTLELGDSALYLCASSLEGQIPGYTFGSGTRLTVV.

This clonotype has just a few counts. This chain uses TRBV4-1 with TRBJ1-4, with TRBD1 as a possible D gene (5 bases). The CDR3 extends over 15 amino acids. V lost 4 bases to trimming and J lost 10 bases, with 19 bases between them. Germline CDR1 and CDR2: MGHRA and YSYEKL. The CDR3 here is CASSPPGGKFRKLFF. The CDR3 bases are TGCGCCAGCAGCCCCCCGGGGGGTAAATTTAGAAAACTGTTTTTT.

Ten or more counts support this clonotype. This rearrangement joins TRBV7-9 to TRBJ2-7; 9 bases are a match to TRBD1. CDR3 length equals 17 residues. The junction had 8 bases not matched to a gene; V was cut back by 2 bases and J by 0 bases. Germline V gene sequence: CDR1 SEHNR, CDR2 FQNEAQ (reference sequence). The CDR3 loop is CASSLTGGGTSSYEQYF. CDR3 bases: TGTGCCAGCAGCTTAACAGGGGGCGGGACGAGCTCCTACGAGCAGTACTTC.

The chain recombines TRBV10-3 with TRBJ2-3; D ambiguous. Trimming took 6 bases from V and 2 from J, leaving 15 bases between them. Germline CDR1 reads ENHRY; CDR2 reads SYGVKD. The CDR3 runs 15 residues. The CDR3 loop is CAISRVEMYTDTQYF. The CDR3 DNA follows: TGTGCCATCAGCAGAGTGGAGATGTACACAGATACGCAGTATTTT.

This clonotype was counted a few times. The chain is built from TRBV7-2 and TRBJ2-1; 11 positions match TRBD2. The V segment lost 1 base and the J segment 15 bases; nucleotides outside the gene matches: 11. The CDR3 runs to 15 residues. CDR1 and CDR2 from the germline V gene are SGHTA and FQGNSA. The CDR3 region has the DNA TGTGCCAGCAGCTTAGTACCTAGCGGGGGGACCAGCTCGTTCTTC. Translation: CASSLVPSGGTSSFF.

Ten or more counts support this clonotype. The rearrangement joins TRBV7-2 to TRBJ1-1; TRBD1 agrees at 8 bases. Germline V lookup: CDR1 SGHTA, CDR2 FQGNSA. CDR3 length: 16 amino acids. V dropped 3 bases and J dropped 4; count of bases not matched to a gene: 10. The CDR3 nucleotides are TGTGCCAGCAGCTTCCGGCGACAGGGGTTGAGCACTGAAGCTTTCTTT. Its protein product is CASSFRRQGLSTEAFF.

In this sample, this clonotype turned up a few times. The CDR3 coding sequence is TGCGCCAGCAGCCAAGACAGGGGGAGCAATGAGCAGTTCTTC. It translates to CASSQDRGSNEQFF. V and J are TRBV4-1 and TRBJ2-1; 7 bases are shared with TRBD1. Germline CDR1 reads MGHRA; CDR2 reads YSYEKL. Losses at the gene ends were 0 bases for V and 6 bases for J; bases not matched to a gene: 2. This CDR3 is 14 amino acids long.

This clonotype was seen a handful of times. The chain recombines TRBV6-5 with TRBJ1-5; D gene ambiguous. This CDR3 has 13 amino acids. With 3 bases removed from V and 7 bases from J, the gap between germline ends came to 10 bases. Germline CDR1 MNHEY, CDR2 SVGAGI. CDR3: CASSYSSGQPQHF. CDR3 coding DNA: TGTGCCAGCAGTTATTCAAGTGGGCAGCCCCAGCATTTT.

This chain joins TRBV7-9 and TRBJ1-4; D unresolved. This CDR3 contains 14 residues. CDR1 is SEHNR and CDR2 is FQNEAQ in the germline V gene (reference sequence). V was pared by 5 bases and J by 5 bases, with 12 bases between. The CDR3 region has the DNA TGTGCCAGCAGCCTGACCGGCGTGAATGAAAAACTGTTTTTT. It is translated as CASSLTGVNEKLFF.